A selection of T cell receptor beta chains follows, all from one sample in a study of shared clonotypes between healthy human individuals. Method: immunoSEQ multiplex PCR; TCRdb's copy keeps in-frame clones and lacks some. The sample includes fewer than 500,000 clones, about 79% seen only once; the top ten take around 12%. Sequencing used PBMCs. The receptors come from a woman aged 40-49 years in good health. Some clones in this sample may be carry-over from other donors' samples. Each CDR3 is given with its conserved first and last residue. Fields, in order: clone size, V gene, D gene, CDR3 length, J gene, CDR3 protein, CDR3 DNA. D genes are given only for firm matches. Size tells how often a clone was seen (once, few, many) or the class of an expanded clone, and some rows leave it out.

clone_size: NA
v_call: TRBV4-1
d_call: NA
cdr3_length: 15
j_call: TRBJ2-1
cdr3_aa: CASSQGVGSFNEQFF
cdr3_nt: TGCGCCAGCAGCCAAGGGGTCGGGAGCTTCAATGAGCAGTTCTTC

clone_size: NA
v_call: TRBV18
d_call: TRBD2
cdr3_length: 14
j_call: TRBJ2-2
cdr3_aa: CASSQAGGTGELFF
cdr3_nt: TGTGCCAGCTCACAGGCGGGAGGAACCGGGGAGCTGTTTTTT

clone_size: few
v_call: TRBV19
d_call: TRBD2
cdr3_length: 13
j_call: TRBJ2-1
cdr3_aa: CASSTALGLVRVF
cdr3_nt: TGTGCCAGTAGTACCGCTCTAGGACTAGTACGGGTCTTC

clone_size: NA
v_call: TRBV13
d_call: NA
cdr3_length: 15
j_call: TRBJ1-1
cdr3_aa: CASSLDGRENTEAFF
cdr3_nt: TGTGCCAGCAGCTTAGATGGCCGGGAAAACACTGAAGCTTTCTTT

clone_size: NA
v_call: TRBV5-1
d_call: TRBD2
cdr3_length: 19
j_call: TRBJ2-2
cdr3_aa: CASSSGSGLAGESTGELFF
cdr3_nt: TGCGCCAGCAGCTCCGGATCTGGTCTAGCGGGAGAGAGCACCGGGGAGCTGTTTTTT

clone_size: NA
v_call: TRBV7-3
d_call: NA
cdr3_length: 16
j_call: TRBJ2-7
cdr3_aa: CASSLTASSASYEQYF
cdr3_nt: TGTGCCAGCAGCTTAACGGCGTCAAGCGCGTCCTACGAGCAGTACTTC

clone_size: once
v_call: TRBV19
d_call: NA
cdr3_length: 15
j_call: TRBJ2-2
cdr3_aa: CASSTPGVNTGELFF
cdr3_nt: TGTGCCAGTAGTACTCCAGGGGTGAACACCGGGGAGCTGTTTTTT

clone_size: once
v_call: TRBV10-1
d_call: TRBD2
cdr3_length: 13
j_call: TRBJ2-2
cdr3_aa: CASGTRNTGELFF
cdr3_nt: TGCGCCAGCGGGACTAGGAACACCGGGGAGCTGTTTTTT

clone_size: NA
v_call: TRBV5-1
d_call: NA
cdr3_length: 16
j_call: TRBJ2-3
cdr3_aa: CASSLGEEPGTDTQYF
cdr3_nt: TGCGCCAGCAGCTTGGGAGAAGAGCCGGGGACAGATACGCAGTATTTT

clone_size: NA
v_call: TRBV6-6
d_call: NA
cdr3_length: 15
j_call: TRBJ2-2
cdr3_aa: CASSYRQITTGELFF
cdr3_nt: TGTGCCAGCAGTTACCGGCAGATCACCACCGGGGAGCTGTTTTTT

clone_size: many
v_call: TRBV28
d_call: TRBD1
cdr3_length: 12
j_call: TRBJ1-4
cdr3_aa: CASRTGGEKLFF
cdr3_nt: TGTGCCAGCAGGACAGGGGGTGAAAAACTGTTTTTT

clone_size: NA
v_call: TRBV7-9
d_call: TRBD1
cdr3_length: 13
j_call: TRBJ1-2
cdr3_aa: CASSLGDSYGYTF
cdr3_nt: TGTGCCAGCAGCTTAGGGGACAGCTATGGCTACACCTTC

clone_size: once
v_call: TRBV7-9
d_call: TRBD1
cdr3_length: 15
j_call: TRBJ1-2
cdr3_aa: CASSFGTAIPYGYTF
cdr3_nt: TGTGCCAGCAGCTTCGGGACAGCGATACCCTATGGCTACACCTTC

clone_size: NA
v_call: TRBV6-6
d_call: NA
cdr3_length: 14
j_call: TRBJ2-2
cdr3_aa: CASSPSRGSGELFF
cdr3_nt: TGTGCCAGCAGTCCGTCCAGGGGTTCCGGGGAGCTGTTTTTT

clone_size: once
v_call: TRBV10-2
d_call: TRBD1
cdr3_length: 12
j_call: TRBJ1-2
cdr3_aa: CASSYRGYGYTF
cdr3_nt: TGCGCCAGCAGTTACAGGGGCTATGGCTACACCTTC

clone_size: NA
v_call: TRBV5-1
d_call: NA
cdr3_length: 14
j_call: TRBJ2-5
cdr3_aa: CASSLSAGSETQYF
cdr3_nt: TGCGCCAGCAGCTTGTCGGCAGGCAGTGAGACCCAGTACTTC

clone_size: NA
v_call: TRBV19
d_call: TRBD1
cdr3_length: 13
j_call: TRBJ2-7
cdr3_aa: CASTGQGGGEQYF
cdr3_nt: TGTGCCAGTACGGGACAGGGGGGTGGCGAGCAGTACTTC

clone_size: NA
v_call: TRBV25-1
d_call: TRBD2
cdr3_length: 13
j_call: TRBJ2-1
cdr3_aa: CASRTSGYNEQFF
cdr3_nt: TGTGCCAGCCGGACTAGCGGTTACAATGAGCAGTTCTTC

clone_size: few
v_call: TRBV2
d_call: NA
cdr3_length: 13
j_call: TRBJ2-7
cdr3_aa: CASTWENYYEQYF
cdr3_nt: TGTGCCAGCACGTGGGAAAACTACTACGAGCAGTACTTC

clone_size: NA
v_call: TRBV11-2
d_call: NA
cdr3_length: 16
j_call: TRBJ1-2
cdr3_aa: CASSLWATRQTHGYTF
cdr3_nt: TGTGCCAGCAGCTTATGGGCAACCCGACAGACCCATGGCTACACCTTC

clone_size: NA
v_call: TRBV9
d_call: TRBD2
cdr3_length: 15
j_call: TRBJ2-7
cdr3_aa: CASSVDVGGPQEQYF
cdr3_nt: TGTGCCAGCAGCGTAGACGTGGGAGGGCCTCAGGAGCAGTACTTC

clone_size: NA
v_call: TRBV14
d_call: NA
cdr3_length: 16
j_call: TRBJ2-7
cdr3_aa: CASSNRPGWDAYEQYF
cdr3_nt: TGTGCCAGCAGCAACCGGCCCGGGTGGGATGCCTACGAGCAGTACTTC

clone_size: NA
v_call: TRBV18
d_call: NA
cdr3_length: 18
j_call: TRBJ2-7
cdr3_aa: CASSPISASPGSTYEQYF
cdr3_nt: TGTGCCAGCTCACCAATTTCCGCCTCTCCGGGATCTACCTACGAGCAGTACTTC

clone_size: NA
v_call: TRBV7-2
d_call: TRBD1
cdr3_length: 15
j_call: TRBJ2-3
cdr3_aa: CASSMGQGASDTQYF
cdr3_nt: TGTGCCAGCAGCATGGGACAGGGGGCCTCAGATACGCAGTATTTT

clone_size: NA
v_call: TRBV27
d_call: NA
cdr3_length: 14
j_call: TRBJ2-7
cdr3_aa: CASRGLDGRGEQYF
cdr3_nt: TGTGCCAGCAGGGGGCTGGACGGTCGGGGCGAGCAGTACTTC

clone_size: NA
v_call: TRBV11-2
d_call: NA
cdr3_length: 12
j_call: TRBJ2-3
cdr3_aa: CASSPGGDTQYF
cdr3_nt: TGTGCCAGCAGCCCCGGGGGAGATACGCAGTATTTT

clone_size: NA
v_call: TRBV7-3
d_call: TRBD2
cdr3_length: 16
j_call: TRBJ2-2
cdr3_aa: CASSPRTSGNTGELFF
cdr3_nt: TGTGCCAGCAGCCCCCGGACTAGCGGGAACACCGGGGAGCTGTTTTTT

clone_size: NA
v_call: TRBV7-9
d_call: TRBD2
cdr3_length: 16
j_call: TRBJ2-5
cdr3_aa: CASSSSLAGGPETQYF
cdr3_nt: TGTGCCAGCAGCTCCAGTTTAGCGGGAGGGCCGGAGACCCAGTACTTC

clone_size: once
v_call: TRBV6-5
d_call: TRBD2
cdr3_length: 15
j_call: TRBJ2-7
cdr3_aa: CASRPPGLAGVEQYF
cdr3_nt: TGTGCCAGCAGGCCCCCGGGACTAGCGGGAGTTGAGCAGTACTTC

clone_size: NA
v_call: TRBV7-2
d_call: NA
cdr3_length: 16
j_call: TRBJ1-2
cdr3_aa: CASSLGQGMRDRGYTF
cdr3_nt: TGTGCCAGCAGCTTAGGGCAGGGAATGAGAGATCGTGGCTACACCTTC

clone_size: few
v_call: TRBV5-1
d_call: NA
cdr3_length: 12
j_call: TRBJ2-5
cdr3_aa: CASSEVWETQYF
cdr3_nt: TGCGCCAGCAGCGAGGTGTGGGAGACCCAGTACTTC

clone_size: once
v_call: TRBV7-7
d_call: TRBD1
cdr3_length: 13
j_call: TRBJ2-5
cdr3_aa: CASSRDRQETQYF
cdr3_nt: TGTGCTAGCAGCCGGGACAGACAAGAGACCCAGTACTTC

clone_size: NA
v_call: TRBV7-8
d_call: NA
cdr3_length: 15
j_call: TRBJ1-1
cdr3_aa: CASSLWAGRNTEAFF
cdr3_nt: TGTGCCAGCAGCTTATGGGCAGGGAGAAACACTGAAGCTTTCTTT

clone_size: NA
v_call: TRBV6-4
d_call: TRBD2
cdr3_length: 14
j_call: TRBJ2-7
cdr3_aa: CASRPAGAENEQYF
cdr3_nt: TGTGCCAGCAGACCAGCGGGAGCCGAGAACGAGCAGTACTTC

clone_size: NA
v_call: TRBV11-2
d_call: NA
cdr3_length: 15
j_call: TRBJ2-3
cdr3_aa: CASSRGGLSLDTQYF
cdr3_nt: TGTGCCAGCAGTCGTGGCGGACTCTCATTAGATACGCAGTATTTT

clone_size: NA
v_call: TRBV4-2
d_call: NA
cdr3_length: 13
j_call: TRBJ1-1
cdr3_aa: CASSFTLNTEAFF
cdr3_nt: TGTGCCAGCAGCTTTACGTTGAACACTGAAGCTTTCTTT

clone_size: NA
v_call: TRBV9
d_call: NA
cdr3_length: 15
j_call: TRBJ2-1
cdr3_aa: CASSVGGEYYNEQFF
cdr3_nt: TGTGCCAGCAGCGTAGGGGGTGAGTACTACAATGAGCAGTTCTTC

clone_size: NA
v_call: TRBV7-9
d_call: NA
cdr3_length: 15
j_call: TRBJ1-1
cdr3_aa: CASSLVGGGNTEAFF
cdr3_nt: TGTGCCAGCAGCTTAGTAGGGGGTGGGAACACTGAAGCTTTCTTT

clone_size: NA
v_call: TRBV29-1
d_call: NA
cdr3_length: 14
j_call: TRBJ1-4
cdr3_aa: CSVTREFSNEKLFF
cdr3_nt: TGCAGCGTCACCCGGGAGTTCTCTAATGAAAAACTGTTTTTT

clone_size: NA
v_call: TRBV4-1
d_call: TRBD2
cdr3_length: 17
j_call: TRBJ2-7
cdr3_aa: CASRRLAGAGASYEQYF
cdr3_nt: TGCGCCAGCAGGAGGCTAGCGGGAGCAGGGGCCTCCTACGAGCAGTACTTC

clone_size: NA
v_call: TRBV18
d_call: TRBD1
cdr3_length: 18
j_call: TRBJ2-3
cdr3_aa: CASSPTPSGTGRADTQYF
cdr3_nt: TGTGCCAGCTCACCAACCCCCTCCGGGACAGGGAGGGCAGATACGCAGTATTTT

clone_size: NA
v_call: TRBV5-6
d_call: TRBD2
cdr3_length: 15
j_call: TRBJ2-3
cdr3_aa: CASSMTSGSSDTQYF
cdr3_nt: TGTGCCAGCAGCATGACTAGCGGGAGTTCAGATACGCAGTATTTT